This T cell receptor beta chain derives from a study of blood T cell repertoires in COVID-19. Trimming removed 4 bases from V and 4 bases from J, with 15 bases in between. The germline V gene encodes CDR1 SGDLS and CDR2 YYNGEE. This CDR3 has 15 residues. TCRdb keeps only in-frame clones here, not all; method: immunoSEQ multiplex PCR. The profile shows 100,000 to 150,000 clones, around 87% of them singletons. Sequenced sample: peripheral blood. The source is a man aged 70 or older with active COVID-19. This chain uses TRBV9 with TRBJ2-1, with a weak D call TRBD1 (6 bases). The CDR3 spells CASSPQGWGYNEQFF. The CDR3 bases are TGTGCCAGCAGCCCACAGGGATGGGGTTACAATGAGCAGTTCTTC.